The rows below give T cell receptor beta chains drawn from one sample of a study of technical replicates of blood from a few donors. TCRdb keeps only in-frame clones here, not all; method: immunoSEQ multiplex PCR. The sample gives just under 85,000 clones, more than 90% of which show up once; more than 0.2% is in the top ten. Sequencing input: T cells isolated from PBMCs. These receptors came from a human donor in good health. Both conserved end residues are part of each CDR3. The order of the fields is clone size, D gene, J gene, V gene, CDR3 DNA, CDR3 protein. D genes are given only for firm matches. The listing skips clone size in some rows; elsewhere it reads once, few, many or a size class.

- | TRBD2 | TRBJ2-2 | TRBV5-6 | TGTGCCAGCAGCTTTAATATTCTAGCGGGAGTTTTGGCCGGGGAGCTGTTTTTT | CASSFNILAGVLAGELFF
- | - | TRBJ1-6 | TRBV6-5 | TGTGCCAGCAATAGAGGGGAGGCCTATAATTCACCCCTCCACTTT | CASNRGEAYNSPLHF
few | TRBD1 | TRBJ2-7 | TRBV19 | TGTGCCAGTAGCCCGGGACAGACCTACGAGCAGTACTTC | CASSPGQTYEQYF
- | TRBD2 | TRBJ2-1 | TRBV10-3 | TGTGCCATCTCGACCGGGACTAGCGGCTACAATGAGCAGTTCTTC | CAISTGTSGYNEQFF
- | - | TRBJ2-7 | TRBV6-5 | TGTGCCAGCAGCCACGACAAGGGGATCTACGAGCAGTACTTC | CASSHDKGIYEQYF
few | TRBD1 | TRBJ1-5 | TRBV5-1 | TGCGCCAGCAGCTTTGGACAGGGTTGGCCCCAGCATTTT | CASSFGQGWPQHF
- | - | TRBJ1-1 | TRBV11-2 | TGTGCCAGCAGCTTCCAGGGGAACACTGAAGCTTTCTTT | CASSFQGNTEAFF
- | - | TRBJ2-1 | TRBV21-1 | TGTGCCAGCAGATACCGGACAGGGCCTTTGGGGTCCTACAATGAGCAGTTCTTC | CASRYRTGPLGSYNEQFF
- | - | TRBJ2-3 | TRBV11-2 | TGTGCCAGCAGGGGGGGACGCGCTAGCACAGATACGCAGTATTTT | CASRGGRASTDTQYF
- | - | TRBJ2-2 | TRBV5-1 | TGCGCCAGCAGCTTGGGAAATGCAGACACCGGGGAGCTGTTTTTT | CASSLGNADTGELFF
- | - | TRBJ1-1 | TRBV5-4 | TGTGCCAGTACGGGGGGAACTGAAGCTTTCTTT | CASTGGTEAFF
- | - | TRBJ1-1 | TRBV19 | TGTGCCAGTAGTAGGGGCCTTTGGCAGGAGAACACTGAAGCTTTCTTT | CASSRGLWQENTEAFF
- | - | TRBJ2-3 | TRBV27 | TGTGCCAGCAGTTTAGAAGCAACAGATACGCAGTATTTT | CASSLEATDTQYF
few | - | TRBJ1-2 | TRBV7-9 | TGTGCCAGCAGCTTAGGCGCCCTTGGGCCGGACTATGGCTACACCTTC | CASSLGALGPDYGYTF
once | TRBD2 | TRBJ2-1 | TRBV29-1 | TGCAGCGTTAGCGGGGGATACAATGAGCAGTTCTTC | CSVSGGYNEQFF
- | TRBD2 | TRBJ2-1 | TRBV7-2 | TGTGCCAGCAGCTTACTAGCAAACGGGGGGGCGAATGAGCAGTTCTTC | CASSLLANGGANEQFF
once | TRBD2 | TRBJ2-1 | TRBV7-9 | TGTGCCAGCAGCACAACCCGGGGACTAGCGGGGGGGAATGAGCAGTTCTTC | CASSTTRGLAGGNEQFF
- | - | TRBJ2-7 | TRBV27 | TGTGCCAGCAGTTTAGGTGGGGTTGACAGCTCCTACGAGCAGTACTTC | CASSLGGVDSSYEQYF
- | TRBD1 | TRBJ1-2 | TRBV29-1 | TGCAGCGTTACAGGGGGCGCAAATGGCTACACCTTC | CSVTGGANGYTF
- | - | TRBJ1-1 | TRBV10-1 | TGCGCCAGCAGTGATTCCAGGGGAAAAGCTTTCTTT | CASSDSRGKAFF
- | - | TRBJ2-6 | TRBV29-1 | TGCAGCGTTGACGGAGCGGCGGGGGCCAACGTCCTGACTTTC | CSVDGAAGANVLTF
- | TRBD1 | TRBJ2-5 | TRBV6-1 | TGTGCCAGCAGCCCCGACAGGGTGAGAGAGACCCAGTACTTC | CASSPDRVRETQYF
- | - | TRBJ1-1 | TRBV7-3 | TGTGCCAGCAGCTTGGACAGGAACACTGAAGCTTTCTTT | CASSLDRNTEAFF
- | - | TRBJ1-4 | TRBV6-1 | TGTGCCACGTCCGGACAAACAACTAATGAAAAACTGTTTTTT | CATSGQTTNEKLFF
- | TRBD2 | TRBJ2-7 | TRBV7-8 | TGTGCCAGCAGCTTAAGCACTAGCGGGGTCTCTTCCTACGAGCAGTACTTC | CASSLSTSGVSSYEQYF